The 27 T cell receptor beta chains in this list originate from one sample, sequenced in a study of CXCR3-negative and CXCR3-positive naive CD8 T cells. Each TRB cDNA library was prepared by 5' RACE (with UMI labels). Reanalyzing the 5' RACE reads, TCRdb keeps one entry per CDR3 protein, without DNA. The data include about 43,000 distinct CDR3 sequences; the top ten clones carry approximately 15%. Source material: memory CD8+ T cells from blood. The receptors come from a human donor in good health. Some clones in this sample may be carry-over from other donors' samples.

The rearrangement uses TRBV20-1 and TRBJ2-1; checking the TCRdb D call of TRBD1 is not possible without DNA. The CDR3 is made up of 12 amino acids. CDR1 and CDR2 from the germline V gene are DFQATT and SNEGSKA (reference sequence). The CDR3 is CSVPGYYNEQFF.

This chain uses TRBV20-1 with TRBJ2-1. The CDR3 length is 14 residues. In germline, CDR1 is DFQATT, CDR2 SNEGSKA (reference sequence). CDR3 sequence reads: CSATDGSSYNEQFF.

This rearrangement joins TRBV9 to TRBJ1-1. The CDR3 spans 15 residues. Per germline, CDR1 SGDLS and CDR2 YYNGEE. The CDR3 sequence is CASSKDGVLGTEAFF.

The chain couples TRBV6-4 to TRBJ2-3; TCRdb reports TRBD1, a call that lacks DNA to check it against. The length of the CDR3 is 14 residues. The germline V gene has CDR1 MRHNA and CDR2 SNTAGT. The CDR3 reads CASSQAGGTDTQYF.

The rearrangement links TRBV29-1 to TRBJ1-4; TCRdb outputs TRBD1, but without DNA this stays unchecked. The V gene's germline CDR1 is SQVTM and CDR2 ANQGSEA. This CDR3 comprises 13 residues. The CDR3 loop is CSVGTTGDEKLFF.

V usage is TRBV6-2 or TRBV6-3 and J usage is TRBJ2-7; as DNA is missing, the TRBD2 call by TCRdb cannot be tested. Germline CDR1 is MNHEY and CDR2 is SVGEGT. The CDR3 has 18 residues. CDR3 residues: CASSYSRSGRPLEYEQYF.

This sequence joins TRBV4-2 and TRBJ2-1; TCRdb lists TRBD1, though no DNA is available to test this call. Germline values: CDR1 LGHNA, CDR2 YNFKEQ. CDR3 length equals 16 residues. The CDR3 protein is CASSGEIGGGRNEQFF.

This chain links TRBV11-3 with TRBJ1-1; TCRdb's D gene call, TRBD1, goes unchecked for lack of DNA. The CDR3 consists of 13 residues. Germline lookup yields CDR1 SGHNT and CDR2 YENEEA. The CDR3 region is CASRPPGQDEAFF. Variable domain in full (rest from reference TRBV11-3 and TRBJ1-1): EAGVVQSPRYKIIEKKQPVAFWCNPISGHNTLYWYLQNLGQGPELLIRYENEEAVDDSQLPKDRFSAERLKGVDSTLKIQPAELGDSAVYLCASRPPGQDEAFFGQGTRLTVV.

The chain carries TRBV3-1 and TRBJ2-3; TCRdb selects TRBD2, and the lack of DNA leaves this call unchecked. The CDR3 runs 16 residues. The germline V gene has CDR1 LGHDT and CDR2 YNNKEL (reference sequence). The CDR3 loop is CASSLGLAGGTDTQYF.

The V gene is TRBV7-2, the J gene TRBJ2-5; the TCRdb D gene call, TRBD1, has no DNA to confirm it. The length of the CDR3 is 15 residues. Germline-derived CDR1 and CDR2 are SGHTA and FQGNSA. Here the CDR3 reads CASSHDPGGSETQYF.

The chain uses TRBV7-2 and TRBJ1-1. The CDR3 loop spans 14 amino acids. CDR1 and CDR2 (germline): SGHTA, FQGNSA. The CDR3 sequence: CASSQFKVNTEAFF.

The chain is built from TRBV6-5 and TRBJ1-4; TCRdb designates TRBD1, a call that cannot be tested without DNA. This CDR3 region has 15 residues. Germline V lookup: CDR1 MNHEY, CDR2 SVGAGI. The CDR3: CASSYSTGGAEKLFF.

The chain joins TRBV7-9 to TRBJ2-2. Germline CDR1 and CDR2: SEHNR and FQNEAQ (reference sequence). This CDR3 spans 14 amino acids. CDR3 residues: CASSLVVNTGELFF.

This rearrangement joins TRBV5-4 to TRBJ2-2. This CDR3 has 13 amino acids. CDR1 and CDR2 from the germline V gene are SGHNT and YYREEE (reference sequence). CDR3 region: CASSLPADGELFF.

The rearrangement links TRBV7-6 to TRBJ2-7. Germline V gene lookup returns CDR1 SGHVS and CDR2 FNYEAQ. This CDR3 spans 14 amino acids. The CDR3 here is CASSLRRGLYEQYF.

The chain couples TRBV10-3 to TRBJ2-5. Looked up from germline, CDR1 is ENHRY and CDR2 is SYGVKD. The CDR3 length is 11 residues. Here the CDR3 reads CAISDSWTQYF.

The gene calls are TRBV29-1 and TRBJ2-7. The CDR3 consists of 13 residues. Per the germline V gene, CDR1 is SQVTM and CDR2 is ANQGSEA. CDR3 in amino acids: CSVEVAASYEQYF.

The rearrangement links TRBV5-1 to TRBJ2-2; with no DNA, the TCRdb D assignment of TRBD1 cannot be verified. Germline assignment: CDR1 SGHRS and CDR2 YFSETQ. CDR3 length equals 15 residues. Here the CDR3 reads CASSLAYGATGELFF.

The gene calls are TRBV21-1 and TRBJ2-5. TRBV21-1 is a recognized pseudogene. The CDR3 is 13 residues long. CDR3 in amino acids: CASRRQRQETQYF.

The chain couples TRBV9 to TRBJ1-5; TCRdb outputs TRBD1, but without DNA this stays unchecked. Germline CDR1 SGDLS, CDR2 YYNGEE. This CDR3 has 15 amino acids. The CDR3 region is CASSLTGTGYQPQHF. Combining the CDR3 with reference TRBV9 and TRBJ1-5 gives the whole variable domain DSGVTQTPKHLITATGQRVTLRCSPRSGDLSVYWYQQSLDQGLQFLIQYYNGEERAKGNILERFSAQQFPDLHSELNLSSLELGDSALYFCASSLTGTGYQPQHFGDGTRLSIL.

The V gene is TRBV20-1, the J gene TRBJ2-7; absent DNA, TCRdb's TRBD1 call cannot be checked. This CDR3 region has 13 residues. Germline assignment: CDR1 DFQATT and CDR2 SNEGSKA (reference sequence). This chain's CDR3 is CSARGPGGYEQYF.

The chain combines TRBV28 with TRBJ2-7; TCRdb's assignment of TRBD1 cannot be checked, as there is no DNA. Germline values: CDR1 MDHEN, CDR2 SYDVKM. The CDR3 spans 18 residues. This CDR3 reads CASSYRSGRGIESYEQYF.

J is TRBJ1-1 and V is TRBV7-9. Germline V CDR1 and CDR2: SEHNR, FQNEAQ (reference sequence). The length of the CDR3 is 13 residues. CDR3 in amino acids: CASSLEAGVTAFF.

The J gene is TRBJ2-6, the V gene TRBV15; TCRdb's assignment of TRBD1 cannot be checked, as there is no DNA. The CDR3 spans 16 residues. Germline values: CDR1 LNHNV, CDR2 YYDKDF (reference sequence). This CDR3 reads CATSRDQGSGANVLTF.

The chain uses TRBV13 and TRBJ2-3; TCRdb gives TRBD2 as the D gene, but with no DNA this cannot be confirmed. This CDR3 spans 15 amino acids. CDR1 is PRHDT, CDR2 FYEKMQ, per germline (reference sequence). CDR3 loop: CASSERLAGYDTQYF.

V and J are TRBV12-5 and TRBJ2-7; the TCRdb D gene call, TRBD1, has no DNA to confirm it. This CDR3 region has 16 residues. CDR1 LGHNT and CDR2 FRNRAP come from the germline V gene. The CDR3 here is CASGTPTRTGIYEQYF.

This CDR3 reads CASLGNSPLHF. The J gene is TRBJ1-6, the V gene TRBV16. The CDR3 spans 11 residues. The germline V gene has CDR1 KGHSY and CDR2 FQNENV. Full variable domain (missing parts from reference TRBV16 and TRBJ1-6): GEEVAQTPKHLVRGEGQKAKLYCAPIKGHSYVFWYQQVLKNEFKFLISFQNENVFDETGMPKERFSAKCLPNSPCSLEIQATKLEDSAVYFCASLGNSPLHFGNGTRLTVT.